This T cell receptor beta chain is from a study of blood T cell repertoires in COVID-19 (TCRdb year 2020). Study-level background: Samples covering the acute and convalescent phases of COVID-19 were provided by collaborators in the United States, Italy and Spain. Where available, HLA class I and class II types were obtained from metadata supplied by the sample provider rather than from assay-based typing. Deeply sampled blood TCRbeta repertoires from subjects exposed to, actively infected with, or recovered from COVID-19 were included in the dataset. The prospective study material was composed of cDNA or gDNA derived from T cells, B-cell-depleted T cells, or PBMCs. Sample metadata almost always included a de-identified subject ID, COVID-19 status, age in years and sex. The repertoires were released in a freely available public database meant as a resource for research on the immune response to SARS-CoV-2. The samples were drawn from the first 160 participants of the ongoing ImmuneRACE study and from 1,200 or so subjects provided by 6 global collaborators.

Unmatched junction bases come to 3, with V trimmed by 4 bases and J by 5 bases. The CDR3 contains 13 residues, cysteine and phenylalanine counted. The retained sequence is limited to the CDR3, 39 bases, with the frame set at the first base. In the germline V gene (reference sequence), CDR1 corresponds to GTSNPN and CDR2 to SVGIG. Concerning this clone: What antigen it recognizes has not been identified. No base quality information exists; no much larger clone differs at one position.

Results and caveats for the whole study, not just this receptor: How much clinical and demographic metadata was included differed by source and by participant, and the metadata was provided uncurated.

In the prospective study, participants were about 18 to 95 years old, resided in around 25 geographic areas of the United States, and were enrolled through a virtual design. In the prospective study, participants were assigned to cohorts based on the clinical history participants reported in a screening survey and a study questionnaire. Each participant in the prospective study had whole blood, serum and a nasopharyngeal or oropharyngeal swab collected by mobile phlebotomists. Prospective study participants could optionally give additional blood draws and questionnaires over an approximately two-month period. Prospective study blood samples were shipped either frozen or at room temperature before DNA extraction. TCRbeta CDR3 regions were amplified from genomic DNA using the immunoSEQ Assay, a bias-controlled multiplex PCR. As for the authors' bioinformatics: Within the assay, amplification of reference gene primers was used to estimate how many nucleated cells each sample contained. To quantify the absolute abundance of each unique TCRbeta CDR3 rearrangement, sequence reads were collapsed and filtered. For each sample, productive Simpson clonality was calculated by taking the square root of Simpson's diversity index across productive rearrangements. In TCRdb, the immuneACCESS table is reduced to in-frame sequences with V and J assigned. These tables do not hold every clone; where another copy was compared, an unresolved V gene accounts for under half, and the others remain unexplained. V, J and clone size are those of that table, while D and trimming were read from the DNA. Across this sample there are hundreds of thousands of clones, with around 92% seen only once. The leading ten clones occupy around 4.2% of the sample.

This clonotype was obtained from a woman in her 30s with acute COVID-19. Rearrangement joined TRBV30 to TRBJ1-4; 8 bases in the junction line up with TRBD1. The sample consisted of PBMCs or T cells enriched from blood (not recorded which). The sequenced DNA is TGTGCCTGGAAGGGACAGGAAAATGAAAAACTGTTTTTT. Translated, it gives CAWKGQENEKLFF.